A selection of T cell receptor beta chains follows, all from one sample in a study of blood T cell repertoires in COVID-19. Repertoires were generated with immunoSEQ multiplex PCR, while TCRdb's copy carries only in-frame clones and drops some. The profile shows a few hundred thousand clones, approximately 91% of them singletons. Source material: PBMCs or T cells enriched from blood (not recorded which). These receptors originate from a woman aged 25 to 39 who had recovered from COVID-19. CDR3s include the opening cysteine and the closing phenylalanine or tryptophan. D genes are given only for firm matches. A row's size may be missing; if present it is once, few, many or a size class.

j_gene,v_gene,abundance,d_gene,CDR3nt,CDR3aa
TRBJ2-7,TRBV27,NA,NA,TGTGCCAGCACCTCTAGTCTAGGTTTCTTTCACGAGCAGTACTTC,CASTSSLGFFHEQYF
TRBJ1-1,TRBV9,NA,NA,TGTGCCAGCAGCGTGGTACAGGAGAACACTGAAGCTTTCTTT,CASSVVQENTEAFF
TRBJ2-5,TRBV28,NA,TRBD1,TGTGCCAGCAGTTTTAGGGACAGGGGAGAGACCCAGTACTTC,CASSFRDRGETQYF
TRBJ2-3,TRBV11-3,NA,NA,TGTGCCAGCAGCCCCCCGCGACAGCCAGTGGCAGATACGCAGTATTTT,CASSPPRQPVADTQYF
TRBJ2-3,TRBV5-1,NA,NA,TGCGCCAGCAGCTTGACAAGGACTTATACAGATACGCAGTATTTT,CASSLTRTYTDTQYF
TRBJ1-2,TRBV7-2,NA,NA,TGTGCCAGCAGCTCTACCTCCTCTAACTATGGCTACACCTTC,CASSSTSSNYGYTF
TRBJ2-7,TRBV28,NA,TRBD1,TGTGCCAGCAGGACGGTGGGACAGGGGCTTTCCTACGAGCAGTACTTC,CASRTVGQGLSYEQYF
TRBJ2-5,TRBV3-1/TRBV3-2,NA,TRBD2,TGTGCCAGCAGCCTCCCACACCAAGGGGGGCGGGGGGCCTGGGTGGAGACCCAGTACTTC,CASSLPHQGGRGAWVETQYF
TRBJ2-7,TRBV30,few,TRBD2,TGTGCCTCTAGCGGACCCTCCTACGAGCAGTACTTC,CASSGPSYEQYF
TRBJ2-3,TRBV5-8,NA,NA,TGTGCCAGCAGCCCCACAGGGGATACGCAGTATTTT,CASSPTGDTQYF
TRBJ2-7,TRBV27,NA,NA,TGTGCCAGCAGTTTAGGGGGCGGTTGGGAGCAGTACTTC,CASSLGGGWEQYF
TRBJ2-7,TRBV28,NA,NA,TGTGCCAGCAGTCCGACGGGAGTCCCCTACGAGCAGTACTTC,CASSPTGVPYEQYF
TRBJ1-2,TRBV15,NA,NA,TGTGCCACCAGCAGAGAGAGTTGGGACAAGAACTATGGCTACACCTTC,CATSRESWDKNYGYTF
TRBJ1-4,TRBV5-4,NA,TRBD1,TGTGCCAGCAGCCGACAGGGTTTACCTAATGAAAAACTGTTTTTT,CASSRQGLPNEKLFF
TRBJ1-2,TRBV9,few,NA,TGTGCCAGCAGCGTAGCTCTGGGGGCTATTGGCGGCTACACCTTC,CASSVALGAIGGYTF
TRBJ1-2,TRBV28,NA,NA,TGTGCCAGCGGAGACAGTAACTATGGCTACACCTTC,CASGDSNYGYTF
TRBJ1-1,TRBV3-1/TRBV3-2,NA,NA,TGTGCCAGCAGCCAAGACGGTTCGGCAGGCGAAGCTTTCTTT,CASSQDGSAGEAFF
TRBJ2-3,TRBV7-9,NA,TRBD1,TGTGCCAGCAGCCCTGGGGGACAGGGGGCTTATACGCAGTATTTT,CASSPGGQGAYTQYF
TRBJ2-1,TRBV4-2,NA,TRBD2,TGTGCCAGCAGCCGGAACAGCGGGACCTACAATGAGCAGTTCTTC,CASSRNSGTYNEQFF
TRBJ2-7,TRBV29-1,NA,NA,TGCAGCGTTGCGACAGCCGATACCTACGAGCAGTACTTC,CSVATADTYEQYF
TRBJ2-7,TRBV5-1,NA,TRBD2,TGCGCCAGCAGCGGAGCCGGGACTAGCGGGAGGCACGAGCAGTACTTC,CASSGAGTSGRHEQYF
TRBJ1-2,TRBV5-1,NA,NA,TGCGCCAGCAGCTACCTTACACAGGACACACTGTATTATGGCTACACCTTC,CASSYLTQDTLYYGYTF
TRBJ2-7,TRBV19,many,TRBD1,TGTGGGAGGGAGACAGGGGATCACGAGCAGTACTTC,CGRETGDHEQYF
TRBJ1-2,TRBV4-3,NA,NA,TGCGCCAGCAGCCCGGAGGGAACCCTTTCCTATGGCTACACCTTC,CASSPEGTLSYGYTF
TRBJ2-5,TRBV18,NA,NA,TGTGCCAGCTCACCAAGAGATCGGTCCCAGTACTTC,CASSPRDRSQYF
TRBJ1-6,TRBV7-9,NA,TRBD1,TGTGCCAGCAGCATCCCGGACAGGGGTTTGGTCTCACCCCTCCACTTT,CASSIPDRGLVSPLHF
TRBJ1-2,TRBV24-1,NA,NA,TGTGCCACCAGTGATAGAACAGGAAACTATGGCTACACCTTC,CATSDRTGNYGYTF
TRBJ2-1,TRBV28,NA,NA,TGTGCCAGCAGTAAGAGAACTGAGCAGTTCTTC,CASSKRTEQFF
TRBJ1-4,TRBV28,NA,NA,TGTGCCAGCAGTTTAGGGTCAGGGAATGAAAAACTGTTTTTT,CASSLGSGNEKLFF
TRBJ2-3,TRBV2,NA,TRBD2,TGTGCCAGCAGTGTGGCGGGGGGGCCGGATACGCAGTATTTT,CASSVAGGPDTQYF
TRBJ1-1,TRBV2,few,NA,TGTGCCAGCCGGGGTTTCACTGAAGCTTTCTTT,CASRGFTEAFF
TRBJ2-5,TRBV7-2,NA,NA,TGTGCCAGCAGCTTAAATGGGGGCCCGGAGACCCAGTACTTC,CASSLNGGPETQYF
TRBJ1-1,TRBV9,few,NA,TGTGCCAGCAGCCAGACGACAGGCACTGAAGCTTTCTTT,CASSQTTGTEAFF
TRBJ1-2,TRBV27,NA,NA,TGTGCCAGCAGTTTAGAGCGAGGCAGGGTTAGTGGCTACACCTTC,CASSLERGRVSGYTF
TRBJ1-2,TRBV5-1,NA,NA,TGCGCCAGCAGCTTGAAGGACACTAACTATGGCTACACCTTC,CASSLKDTNYGYTF
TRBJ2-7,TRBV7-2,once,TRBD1,TGTGCCAGCAGCTTCAACAGGGGGATTTACGAGCAGTACTTC,CASSFNRGIYEQYF
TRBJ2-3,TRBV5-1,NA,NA,TGCGCCAGCAGCTTAGAACTCTTAGATACGCAGTATTTT,CASSLELLDTQYF
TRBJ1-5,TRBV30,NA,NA,TGTGCCTGGAGGGACATGAGGAGCAATCAGCCCCAGCATTTT,CAWRDMRSNQPQHF
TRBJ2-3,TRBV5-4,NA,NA,TGTGCCAGCAGCCCTTCGGCGGGGTCCTTCACAGATACGCAGTATTTT,CASSPSAGSFTDTQYF
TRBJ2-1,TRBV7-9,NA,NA,TGTGCCAGCAGCTTAACGCGGGGAACCTACAATGAGCAGTTCTTC,CASSLTRGTYNEQFF
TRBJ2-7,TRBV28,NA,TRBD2,TGTGCCAGCAGGACCGGGACTAGCGGGAGGCGGGAGCAGTACTTC,CASRTGTSGRREQYF
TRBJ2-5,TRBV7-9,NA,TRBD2,TGTGCCAGCCGGGGGGTCCTACAAGAGACCCAGTACTTC,CASRGVLQETQYF
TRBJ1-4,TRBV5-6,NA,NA,TGTGCCAGCAGCTTGGTCGGAGCAACTAATGAAAAACTGTTTTTT,CASSLVGATNEKLFF
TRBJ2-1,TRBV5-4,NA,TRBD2,TGTGCCAGCAGCCCGACTAGCGGGGTTACAACTGAGCAGTTCTTC,CASSPTSGVTTEQFF
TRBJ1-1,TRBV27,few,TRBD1,TGTGCCAGCAGTTCGGACAGGGGGCAAGCTGAAGCTTTCTTT,CASSSDRGQAEAFF
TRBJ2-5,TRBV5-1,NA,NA,TGCGCCAGCAGCCCCCGGTGGCTAGAGGAGACCCAGTACTTC,CASSPRWLEETQYF
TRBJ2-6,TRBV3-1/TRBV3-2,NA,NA,TGTGCCAGCAGCCGCGGACTAAAAAACTCTGGGGCCAACGTCCTGACTTTC,CASSRGLKNSGANVLTF
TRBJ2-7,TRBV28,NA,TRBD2,TGTGCCAGCAGTCCGGGGACTAGCGGCAGCTACGAGCAGTACTTC,CASSPGTSGSYEQYF